This T cell receptor (beta chain) was captured in a study of cytotoxic CD8 clonotypes in ibrutinib-treated CLL. Study details: Response sampling occurred after a median 12 months of treatment (range 6 to 36).

The intended depth for sequencing was 1 in 200,000 to 1 in 1 million T cells. Repertoires were generated with immunoSEQ multiplex PCR, while TCRdb's copy carries only in-frame clones and drops some. The profile shows hundreds of thousands of clones, 70% of them singletons. This clone was counted a few times. The junction departs from the called germline gene at one end, perhaps through a read error. Germline CDR1 is SEHNR and CDR2 is FQNEAQ (reference sequence). This CDR3 comprises 16 residues. The gene calls are TRBV7-9 and TRBJ2-1; D perhaps matches TRBD2 (6 bases). Sequenced here: PBMCs, sampled after 12 months of ibrutinib treatment. This receptor was obtained from a human donor with chronic lymphocytic leukemia. CDR3 nucleotides: TGCGCCAGCAGCCAAGACCCCGGTGGGGGGAACAATGAGCAGTTCTTC. Protein product: CASSQDPGGGNNEQFF.